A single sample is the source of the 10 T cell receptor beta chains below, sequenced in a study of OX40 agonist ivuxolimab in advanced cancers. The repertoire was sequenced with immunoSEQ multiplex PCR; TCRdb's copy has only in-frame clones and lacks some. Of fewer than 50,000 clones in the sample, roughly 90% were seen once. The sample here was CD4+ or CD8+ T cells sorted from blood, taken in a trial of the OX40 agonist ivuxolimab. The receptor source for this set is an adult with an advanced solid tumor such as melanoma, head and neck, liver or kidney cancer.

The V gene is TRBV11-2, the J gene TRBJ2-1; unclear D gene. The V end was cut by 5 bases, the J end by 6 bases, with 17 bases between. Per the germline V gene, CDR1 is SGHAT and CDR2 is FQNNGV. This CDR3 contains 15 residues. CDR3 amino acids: CASSPLELGSNEQFF. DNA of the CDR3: TGTGCCAGCAGCCCATTGGAGCTGGGCAGCAATGAGCAGTTCTTC.

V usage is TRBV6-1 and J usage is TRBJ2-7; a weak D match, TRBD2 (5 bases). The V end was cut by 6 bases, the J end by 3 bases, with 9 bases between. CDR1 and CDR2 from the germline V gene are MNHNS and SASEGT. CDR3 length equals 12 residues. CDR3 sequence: CASRADLYEQYF. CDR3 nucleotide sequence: TGTGCCAGCAGAGCGGATCTCTACGAGCAGTACTTC.

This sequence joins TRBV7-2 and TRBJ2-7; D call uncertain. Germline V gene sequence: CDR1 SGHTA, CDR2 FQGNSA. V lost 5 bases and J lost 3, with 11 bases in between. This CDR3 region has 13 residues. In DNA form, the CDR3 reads TGTGCCAGCAGCCCTACTCGAGGCTACGAGCAGTACTTC. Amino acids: CASSPTRGYEQYF. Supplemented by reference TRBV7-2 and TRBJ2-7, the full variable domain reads GAGVSQSPSNKVTEKGKDVELRCDPISGHTALYWYRQSLGQGLEFLIYFQGNSAPDKSGLPSDRFSAERTGGSVSTLTIQRTQQEDSAVYLCASSPTRGYEQYFGPGTRLTVT.

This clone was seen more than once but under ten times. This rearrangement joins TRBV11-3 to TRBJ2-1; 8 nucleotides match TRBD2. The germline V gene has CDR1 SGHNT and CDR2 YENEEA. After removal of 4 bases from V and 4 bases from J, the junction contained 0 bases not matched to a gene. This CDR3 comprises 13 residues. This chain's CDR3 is CASSSGGYNEQFF. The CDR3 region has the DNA TGTGCCAGCAGCTCGGGGGGGTACAATGAGCAGTTCTTC.

In nucleotides, the CDR3 is TGTGCCACCAGCCCTCGGGGGGGCCGGGGAAATGAGCAGTTCTTC. Translation gives CATSPRGGRGNEQFF. This chain links TRBV15 with TRBJ2-1, with 8 positions matching TRBD2. Germline loops: CDR1 LNHNV, CDR2 YYDKDF (reference sequence). V dropped 5 bases and J dropped 7; count of bases not matched to a gene: 10. CDR3 length equals 15 residues. Full variable domain (remainder filled in from reference TRBV15 and TRBJ2-1): DAMVIQNPRYQVTQFGKPVTLSCSQTLNHNVMYWYQQKSSQAPKLLFHYYDKDFNNEADTPDNFQSRRPNTSFCFLDIRSPGLGDTAMYLCATSPRGGRGNEQFFGPGTRLTVL.

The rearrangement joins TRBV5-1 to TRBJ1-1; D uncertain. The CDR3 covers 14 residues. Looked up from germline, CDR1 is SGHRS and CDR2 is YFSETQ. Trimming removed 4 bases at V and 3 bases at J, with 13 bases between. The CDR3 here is CASSARGYYTEAFF. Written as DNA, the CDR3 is TGCGCCAGCAGCGCCAGAGGTTACTACACTGAAGCTTTCTTT.

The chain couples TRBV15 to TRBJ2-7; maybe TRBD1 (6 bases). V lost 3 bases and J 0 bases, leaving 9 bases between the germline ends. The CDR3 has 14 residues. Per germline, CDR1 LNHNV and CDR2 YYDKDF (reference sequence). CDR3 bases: TGTGCCACCAGCAGCCAGGACAGCTCCTACGAGCAGTACTTC. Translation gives CATSSQDSSYEQYF.

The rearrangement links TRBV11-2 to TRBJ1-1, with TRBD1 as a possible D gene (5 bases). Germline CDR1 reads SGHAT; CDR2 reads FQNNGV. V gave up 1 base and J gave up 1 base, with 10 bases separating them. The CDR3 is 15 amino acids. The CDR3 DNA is TGTGCCAGCAGCTTAGGGGGCGGGCCGAACACTGAAGCTTTCTTT. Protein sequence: CASSLGGGPNTEAFF. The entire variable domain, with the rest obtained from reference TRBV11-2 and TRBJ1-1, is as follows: EAGVAQSPRYKIIEKRQSVAFWCNPISGHATLYWYQQILGQGPKLLIQFQNNGVVDDSQLPKDRFSAERLKGVDSTLKIQPAKLEDSAVYLCASSLGGGPNTEAFFGQGTRLTVV.

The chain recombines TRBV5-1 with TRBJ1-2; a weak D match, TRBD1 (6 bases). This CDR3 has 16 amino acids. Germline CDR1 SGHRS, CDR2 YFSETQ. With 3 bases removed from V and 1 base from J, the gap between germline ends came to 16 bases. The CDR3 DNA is TGCGCCAGCAGCTACCGCCTGACAGGATTTAACTATGGCTACACCTTC. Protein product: CASSYRLTGFNYGYTF.

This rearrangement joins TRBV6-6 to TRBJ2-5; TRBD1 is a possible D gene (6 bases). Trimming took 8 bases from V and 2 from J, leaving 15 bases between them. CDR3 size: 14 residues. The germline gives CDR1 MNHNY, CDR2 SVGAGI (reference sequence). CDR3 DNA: TGTGCCAGCGTGGGGGTAGGGGGACAAGAGACCCAGTACTTC. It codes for CASVGVGGQETQYF.